This TCR beta chain emerged from a study of blood T cell repertoires in COVID-19. This CDR3 region has 14 residues. The germline CDR1 and CDR2 sequences are MDHEN and SYDVKM. V lost 8 bases to trimming and J lost 3 bases; unmatched junction nucleotides: 9. The table came from immunoSEQ multiplex PCR; TCRdb's copy has only in-frame clones and leaves some out. This sample has under 100,000 clones, with about four fifths found just once. The V and J genes are TRBV28 and TRBJ1-1; 7 positions agree with TRBD1. The specimen was peripheral blood. This sequence originates from a woman in her 40s with active or convalescent COVID-19. The CDR3, as DNA: TGTGCCAGCGGGGTTCTAACAGGGGACACTGAAGCTTTCTTT. Protein: CASGVLTGDTEAFF.